This T cell receptor beta chain was retrieved from a study of cytomegalovirus exposure and HLA in healthy donors. Study observations and caveats: Most TCR sequences proved rare, with some public TCRs found in many donors. The authors enumerated some 170 TCR beta chains as linked to cytomegalovirus. For cytomegalovirus status, the classifier reportedly gave diagnoses with high specificity and sensitivity.

This clone occurred a few times. Its specificity is not known. Trimming took off 0 bases at V and 6 bases at J, with 9 bases between the two ends. The germline gives CDR1 MGHRA, CDR2 YSYEKL. This CDR3 has 14 amino acids. Amplification used 60 Vbeta primers and 13 Jbeta primers. Libraries were prepared by immunoSEQ multiplex PCR; TCRdb keeps only in-frame clonotypes and omits some of them. This table holds roughly 80,000 clones, less than 75% found once. This clonotype was sampled from a man aged 25-40 years in good health and CMV-seropositive. Sequences were obtained from PBMCs. J is TRBJ2-1 and V is TRBV4-1; D is ambiguous. CDR3 loop: CASSQDRTINEQFF. CDR3 bases: TGCGCCAGCAGCCAAGATCGAACTATCAATGAGCAGTTCTTC.